What follows are 23 T cell receptor beta chains derived from one specimen sequenced in a study of blood T cell repertoires in COVID-19 (dated by TCRdb to 2018 to 2020). Library preparation used the immunoSEQ multiplex PCR assay. TCRdb provides this immuneACCESS table in a form limited to in-frame rearrangements. Some clones are lacking; in checked studies, under half of them reflect an unresolved V gene, and why the rest are absent is not known. Present in this sample are approximately 260,000 clones, about 80% of which were seen just once. The ten largest clones take up more than 8% of the sample. The sequencing sample was made of peripheral blood. Receptor source: a woman aged 80 or over with acute or convalescent COVID-19.

The rearrangement links TRBV7-2 to TRBJ1-3, with 9 positions matching TRBD1. The CDR3 covers 17 residues. The junction had 9 bases not matched to a gene; V was cut back by 3 bases and J by 3 bases. Per the germline V gene, CDR1 is SGHTA and CDR2 is FQGNSA. The CDR3, as DNA: TGTGCCAGCAGCTTGGGAGACAGGGGGTTTGTTGGAAACACCATATATTTT. Its translation is CASSLGDRGFVGNTIYF.

A single count supports this clone. The chain carries TRBV9 and TRBJ2-5; 7 bases agree with TRBD1. V trimming: 4 bases; J trimming: 2 bases; junction bases outside the gene matches: 8. CDR1 and CDR2 from the germline V gene are SGDLS and YYNGEE. The CDR3 contains 15 residues. The CDR3 sequence is CASSRVPGQQETQYF. CDR3 bases: TGTGCCAGCAGCAGAGTCCCGGGACAGCAAGAGACCCAGTACTTC.

The V call is TRBV6-4, the J call TRBJ1-5; no firm D call. Trimming shortened V by 4 bases and J by 2 bases, and 9 bases separated the two germline ends. Looked up from germline, CDR1 is MRHNA and CDR2 is SNTAGT. This CDR3 comprises 14 residues. CDR3 amino acids: CASSVEAGNQPQHF. The CDR3 DNA is TGTGCCAGCAGTGTAGAGGCGGGCAATCAGCCCCAGCATTTT.

The chain couples TRBV6-1 to TRBJ1-5; TRBD1 is a possible D gene (6 bases). The CDR3 contains 18 residues. The germline V and J ends were trimmed by 3 bases and 2 bases, with 20 bases remaining between them. Germline lookup yields CDR1 MNHNS and CDR2 SASEGT. The CDR3 DNA follows: TGTGCCAGCAGTGAGCCCTCCTCGGCAGGGGTGGGCAATCAGCCCCAGCATTTT. The encoded protein is CASSEPSSAGVGNQPQHF.

The chain has TRBV19 and TRBJ1-5; possible D gene TRBD1, 5 bases. This CDR3 has 14 residues. CDR1 and CDR2 from the germline V gene are LNHDA and SQIVND (reference sequence). V dropped 6 bases and J dropped 3 bases, with 12 bases sitting between them. CDR3 nucleotides: TGTGCCAGTAGATTCGCAGGGAACAATCAGCCCCAGCATTTT. Translated: CASRFAGNNQPQHF.

This chain uses TRBV3-1 (or the pseudogene TRBV3-2) with TRBJ2-4; TRBD2 matches at 12 bases. Looked up from germline, CDR1 is LGHDT and CDR2 is YNNKEL (reference sequence). The CDR3 totals 17 residues. With V trimmed by 4 bases and J by 6 bases, 10 bases remained unmatched. The CDR3 here is CASSPAASGGARNIQYF. For the CDR3, the DNA is TGTGCCAGCAGCCCGGCGGCTAGCGGGGGGGCAAGAAACATTCAGTACTTC.

V usage is TRBV19 and J usage is TRBJ2-7; 7 nucleotides match TRBD1. From germline, CDR1 is LNHDA and CDR2 SQIVND (reference sequence). The CDR3 is made up of 13 amino acids. V was pared by 6 bases and J by 6 bases, with 8 bases of the junction left unmatched. The CDR3 nucleotides are TGTGCCAGTAGACAGGAGGCAGGGGGCGAGCAGTACTTC. Residues: CASRQEAGGEQYF.

The chain carries TRBV11-2 and TRBJ2-3, with 10 bases identical to TRBD2. V lost 4 bases and J lost 9; bases outside the gene matches: 7. This CDR3 has 14 residues. Germline V CDR1 and CDR2: SGHAT, FQNNGV. The CDR3 sequence is CASSSSGGTETQYF. The CDR3 DNA follows: TGTGCCAGCAGCTCTAGCGGGGGTACTGAGACGCAGTATTTT. Filled out from reference TRBV11-2 and TRBJ2-3, the complete variable domain reads EAGVAQSPRYKIIEKRQSVAFWCNPISGHATLYWYQQILGQGPKLLIQFQNNGVVDDSQLPKDRFSAERLKGVDSTLKIQPAKLEDSAVYLCASSSSGGTETQYFGPGTRLTVL.

CDR3 sequence: CATSEATGGLINEQFF. In DNA, the CDR3 is TGTGCCACCAGTGAAGCGACAGGGGGTCTAATCAATGAGCAGTTCTTC. The chain carries TRBV24-1 and TRBJ2-1; 9 nucleotides align to TRBD1. The germline gives CDR1 KGHDR, CDR2 SFDVKD. The CDR3 loop spans 16 amino acids. V dropped 4 bases and J dropped 6; count of bases not matched to a gene: 9.

The chain has TRBV2 and TRBJ1-2; no clear D. V lost 4 bases and J lost 3, with 9 bases in between. Per germline, CDR1 SNHLY and CDR2 FYNNEI. The CDR3 length is 13 residues. Here the CDR3 reads CASSARDDYGYTF. CDR3 in DNA: TGTGCCAGCAGTGCGAGGGATGACTATGGCTACACCTTC.

The table lists this clone with a count of one. The V gene is TRBV29-1, the J gene TRBJ2-3, with D unresolved. The CDR3 runs to 13 residues. Per germline, CDR1 SQVTM and CDR2 ANQGSEA. The V and J ends lost 0 bases and 1 base respectively, with 5 bases between them. CDR3 region: CSVEDHGTDTQYF. The CDR3 DNA follows: TGCAGCGTTGAAGATCATGGCACAGATACGCAGTATTTT.

V and J are TRBV12-5 and TRBJ2-7; D is perhaps TRBD2 (5 bases). The CDR3 is 13 amino acids. Germline CDR1 reads LGHNT; CDR2 reads FRNRAP. The V and J ends lost 1 base and 5 bases respectively, with 9 bases between them. The CDR3 loop reads CASGLAPGNEQYF. In nucleotides, the CDR3 is TGTGCTAGTGGTTTGGCCCCGGGGAACGAGCAGTACTTC.

This clone appeared once. The rearrangement joins TRBV18 to TRBJ2-3; TRBD2 matches 9 bases. This CDR3 is 17 amino acids long. J was trimmed by 3 bases and V by 3 bases; bases with no gene match: 10. Germline V lookup: CDR1 KGHSH, CDR2 LQKENI. The CDR3 sequence: CASSPFMAGGPTDTQYF. The CDR3 DNA reads as TGTGCCAGCTCACCCTTTATGGCGGGGGGGCCTACAGATACGCAGTATTTT.

V and J are TRBV5-6 and TRBJ2-1; D is possibly TRBD2 (6 bases). This CDR3 spans 15 amino acids. Trimming removed 7 bases at V and 11 bases at J, with 25 bases between. The germline V gene has CDR1 SGHDT and CDR2 YYEEEE. CDR3 in DNA: TGTGCCAGCGACGGGGGACTCCCTGCGCCTAATAAGCAGTTCTTC. This encodes CASDGGLPAPNKQFF.

A note on this clone: Other nucleotide sequences from this sample produce the same CDR3. V usage is TRBV3-1 (or the pseudogene TRBV3-2) and J usage is TRBJ2-7; D gene ambiguous. CDR3 length: 13 residues. Germline CDR1 LGHDT, CDR2 YNNKEL (reference sequence). Trimming cost V 1 base and J 2 bases, with 6 bases left between them. CDR3 DNA sequence: TGTGCCAGCAGCCAAGGGCAAACCTACGAGCAGTACTTC. This gives the protein CASSQGQTYEQYF.

This rearrangement joins TRBV5-1 to TRBJ2-1, with TRBD1 matching 9 bases. V lost 3 bases to trimming and J lost 5 bases; unmatched junction nucleotides: 3. CDR1 and CDR2 (germline): SGHRS, YFSETQ. This CDR3 is 14 amino acids long. The DNA for the CDR3 is TGCGCCAGCAGCTCCGGGACAGGGAACAATGAGCAGTTCTTC. Translated: CASSSGTGNNEQFF.

The chain is built from TRBV11-2 and TRBJ2-5; weak D call: TRBD2 (7 bases). The ends were cut back, 0 bases at V and 5 bases at J, with 13 bases in the middle. Germline V gives CDR1 SGHAT, CDR2 FQNNGV. This CDR3 comprises 15 residues. Written as DNA, the CDR3 is TGTGCCAGCAGCTTAGAGTGGGGGGGCAGGGAGACCCAGTACTTC. Translation gives CASSLEWGGRETQYF.

The gene calls are TRBV7-9 and TRBJ1-2; 7 bases line up with TRBD1. Trimming took 5 bases from V and 2 from J; bases not matched to a gene: 11. The CDR3 spans 16 residues. Per the germline V gene, CDR1 is SEHNR and CDR2 is FQNEAQ (reference sequence). The CDR3 is CASSPGDRVSNYGYTF. DNA of the CDR3: TGTGCCAGCAGCCCGGGAGACAGGGTATCCAACTATGGCTACACCTTC. Filled out from reference TRBV7-9 and TRBJ1-2, the complete variable domain reads DTGVSQNPRHKITKRGQNVTFRCDPISEHNRLYWYRQTLGQGPEFLTYFQNEAQLEKSRLLSDRFSAERPKGSFSTLEIQRTEQGDSAMYLCASSPGDRVSNYGYTFGSGTRLTVV.

A note on this clone: This sample also contains other DNA sequences that code for the same CDR3. This rearrangement joins TRBV18 to TRBJ1-4; 10 bases match TRBD1. CDR1 is KGHSH and CDR2 is LQKENI in the germline V gene. J lost 5 bases, V lost 3 bases, and 3 bases had no gene match. The CDR3 runs to 15 residues. CDR3 amino acids: CASSPPGQGNEKLFF. CDR3 DNA: TGTGCCAGCTCACCGCCGGGACAGGGGAATGAAAAACTGTTTTTT.

To note about this clone: Other nucleotide sequences from this sample produce the same CDR3. The rearrangement uses TRBV3-1 (or the pseudogene TRBV3-2) and TRBJ1-2; D uncertain. V dropped 1 base and J dropped 8 bases, with 5 bases sitting between them. CDR3 length: 11 amino acids. The V gene's germline CDR1 is LGHDT and CDR2 YNNKEL (reference sequence). CDR3 protein: CASSQGGGYTF. The CDR3 DNA is TGTGCCAGCAGCCAAGGAGGGGGCTACACCTTC.

The chain combines TRBV7-2 with TRBJ2-3, with D possibly being TRBD2 (6 bases). Germline loops: CDR1 SGHTA, CDR2 FQGNSA. The CDR3 extends over 13 amino acids. V was pared by 5 bases and J by 5 bases, with 11 bases between. Here the CDR3 reads CASSPGLKDTQYF. The CDR3 nucleotides are TGTGCCAGCAGCCCGGGACTTAAAGATACGCAGTATTTT.

This clone has ten or more counts. The rearrangement joins TRBV5-1 to TRBJ2-7; TRBD1 matches 9 bases. CDR1 is SGHRS and CDR2 is YFSETQ in the germline V gene. This CDR3 is 16 amino acids long. After removal of 1 base from V and 5 bases from J, the junction contained 10 bases not matched to a gene. CDR3 protein: CASSLPPPGQGHEQYF. The DNA of the CDR3 is TGCGCCAGCAGCTTGCCTCCCCCGGGACAGGGACACGAGCAGTACTTC. The full variable domain, its missing parts supplied by reference TRBV5-1 and TRBJ2-7, is KAGVTQTPRYLIKTRGQQVTLSCSPISGHRSVSWYQQTPGQGLQFLFEYFSETQRNKGNFPGRFSGRQFSNSRSEMNVSTLELGDSALYLCASSLPPPGQGHEQYFGPGTRLTVT.

The chain combines TRBV13 with TRBJ1-6; 9 nucleotides line up with TRBD1. This CDR3 has 15 residues. V shed 9 bases, J shed 6 bases, and the junction held 9 bases outside the gene matches. Germline values: CDR1 PRHDT, CDR2 FYEKMQ (reference sequence). Written as DNA, the CDR3 is TGTGCCAGAGGGGATACAGGGGGCCCTAATTCACCCCTCCACTTT. It specifies CARGDTGGPNSPLHF.